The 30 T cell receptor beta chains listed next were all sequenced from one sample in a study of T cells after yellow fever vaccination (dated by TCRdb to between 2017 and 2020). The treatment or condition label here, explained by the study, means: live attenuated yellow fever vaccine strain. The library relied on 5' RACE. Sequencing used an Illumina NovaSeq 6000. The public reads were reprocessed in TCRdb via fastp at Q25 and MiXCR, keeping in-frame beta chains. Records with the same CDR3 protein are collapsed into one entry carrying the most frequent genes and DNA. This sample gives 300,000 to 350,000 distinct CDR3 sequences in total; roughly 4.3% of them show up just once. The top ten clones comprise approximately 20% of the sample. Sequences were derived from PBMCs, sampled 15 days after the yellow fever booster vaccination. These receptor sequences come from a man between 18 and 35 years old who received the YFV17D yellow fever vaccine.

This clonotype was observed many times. The CDR3 loop reads CASSQVQGNTEAFF. As DNA, the CDR3 is TGTGCCAGCAGCCAAGTCCAGGGTAACACTGAAGCTTTCTTT. The V call is TRBV4-2, the J call TRBJ1-1, with D possibly being TRBD1 (5 bases). The V and J ends lost 1 base and 2 bases respectively, with 8 bases between them. Germline values: CDR1 LGHNA, CDR2 YNFKEQ. The CDR3 sequence is 14 residues long.

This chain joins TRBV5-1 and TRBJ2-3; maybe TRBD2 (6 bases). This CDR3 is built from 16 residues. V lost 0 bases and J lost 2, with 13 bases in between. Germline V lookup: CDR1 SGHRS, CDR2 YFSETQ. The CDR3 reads CASSLGLADPTDTQYF. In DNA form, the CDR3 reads TGCGCCAGCAGCTTGGGATTAGCGGACCCCACAGATACGCAGTATTTT.

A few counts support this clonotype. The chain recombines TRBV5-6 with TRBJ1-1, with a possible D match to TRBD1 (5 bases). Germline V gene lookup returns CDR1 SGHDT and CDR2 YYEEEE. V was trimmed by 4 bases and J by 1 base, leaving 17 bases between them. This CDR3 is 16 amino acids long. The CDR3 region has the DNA TGTGCCAGCAGCGGGGGATCCGACCCGGGGAACACTGAAGCTTTCTTT. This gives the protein CASSGGSDPGNTEAFF.

CDR3 sequence: CASSPQGAGTGELFF. Written as DNA, the CDR3 is TGTGCCAGCAGCCCACAGGGGGCTGGCACCGGGGAGCTGTTTTTT. The gene calls are TRBV12-3 or TRBV12-4 and TRBJ2-2; 9 nucleotides agree with TRBD1. The junction had 6 bases not matched to a gene; V was cut back by 6 bases and J by 4 bases. This CDR3 contains 15 residues.

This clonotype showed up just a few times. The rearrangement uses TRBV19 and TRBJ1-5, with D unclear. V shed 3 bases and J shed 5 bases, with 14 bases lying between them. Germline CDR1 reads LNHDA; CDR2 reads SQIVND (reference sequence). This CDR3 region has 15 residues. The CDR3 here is CASSIFWGKHQPQHF. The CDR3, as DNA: TGTGCCAGTAGTATCTTCTGGGGAAAGCATCAGCCCCAGCATTTT.

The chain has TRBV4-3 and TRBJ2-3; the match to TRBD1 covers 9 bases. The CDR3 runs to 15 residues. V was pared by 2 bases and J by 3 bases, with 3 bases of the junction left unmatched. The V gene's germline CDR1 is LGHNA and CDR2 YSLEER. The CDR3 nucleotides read TGCGCCAGCAGCCAACTACAGGGGGCAACAGATACGCAGTATTTT. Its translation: CASSQLQGATDTQYF.

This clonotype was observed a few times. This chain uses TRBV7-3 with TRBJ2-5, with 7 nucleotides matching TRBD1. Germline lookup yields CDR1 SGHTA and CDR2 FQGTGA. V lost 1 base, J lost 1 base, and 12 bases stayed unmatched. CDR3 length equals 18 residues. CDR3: CASSLKGPGQQFQETQYF. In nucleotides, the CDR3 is TGTGCCAGCAGCTTAAAGGGCCCGGGACAGCAGTTCCAAGAGACCCAGTACTTC.

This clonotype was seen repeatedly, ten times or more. CDR3 amino acids: CASNQARTNTGELFF. The DNA of the CDR3 is TGTGCCAGCAATCAGGCCAGGACGAACACCGGGGAGCTGTTTTTT. This sequence joins TRBV6-5 and TRBJ2-2; no clear D gene. Germline CDR1 MNHEY, CDR2 SVGAGI. The CDR3 extends over 15 amino acids. Trimming took off 7 bases at V and 0 bases at J, with 12 bases between the two ends.

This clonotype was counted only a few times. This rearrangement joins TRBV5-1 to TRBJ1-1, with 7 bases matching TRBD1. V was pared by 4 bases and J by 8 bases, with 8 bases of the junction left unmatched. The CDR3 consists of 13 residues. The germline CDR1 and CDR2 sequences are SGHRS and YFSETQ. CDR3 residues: CASSPGQRKEAFF. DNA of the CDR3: TGCGCCAGCAGCCCGGGACAGAGAAAGGAAGCTTTCTTT.

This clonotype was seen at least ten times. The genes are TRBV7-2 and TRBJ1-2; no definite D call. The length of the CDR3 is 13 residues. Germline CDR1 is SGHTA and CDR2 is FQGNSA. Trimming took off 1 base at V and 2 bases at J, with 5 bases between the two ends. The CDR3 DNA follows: TGTGCCAGCAGCTTAGTAGAGAACTATGGCTACACCTTC. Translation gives CASSLVENYGYTF.

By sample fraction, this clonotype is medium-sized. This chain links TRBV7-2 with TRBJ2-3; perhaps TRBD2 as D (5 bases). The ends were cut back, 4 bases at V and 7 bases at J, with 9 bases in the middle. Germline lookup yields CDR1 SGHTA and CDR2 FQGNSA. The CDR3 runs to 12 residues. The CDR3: CASSSTGNTQYF. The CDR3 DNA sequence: TGTGCCAGCAGCTCAACGGGAAATACGCAGTATTTT.

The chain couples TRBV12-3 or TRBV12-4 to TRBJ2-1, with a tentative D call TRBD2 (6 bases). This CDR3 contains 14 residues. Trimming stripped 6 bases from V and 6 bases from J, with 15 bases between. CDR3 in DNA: TGTGCCAGCAGCCCTGGAGGGTCCCGCAATGAGCAGTTCTTC. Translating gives CASSPGGSRNEQFF.

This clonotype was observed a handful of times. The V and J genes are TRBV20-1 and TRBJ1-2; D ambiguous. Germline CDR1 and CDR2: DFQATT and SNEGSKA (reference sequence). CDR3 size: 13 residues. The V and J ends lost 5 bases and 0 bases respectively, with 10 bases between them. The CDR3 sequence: CSASHEANYGYTF. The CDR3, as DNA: TGCAGTGCTTCGCATGAAGCTAACTATGGCTACACCTTC.

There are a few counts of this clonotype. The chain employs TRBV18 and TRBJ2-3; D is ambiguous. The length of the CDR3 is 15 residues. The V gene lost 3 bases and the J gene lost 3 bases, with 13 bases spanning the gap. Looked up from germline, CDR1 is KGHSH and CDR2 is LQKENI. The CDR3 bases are TGTGCCAGCTCACCGCTCTCCGGGTTAACAGATACGCAGTATTTT. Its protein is CASSPLSGLTDTQYF.

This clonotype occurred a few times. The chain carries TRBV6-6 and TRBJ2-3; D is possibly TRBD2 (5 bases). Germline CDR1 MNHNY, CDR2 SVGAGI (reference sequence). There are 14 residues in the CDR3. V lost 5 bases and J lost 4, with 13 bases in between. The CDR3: CASSPSGSPDTQYF. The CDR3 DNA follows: TGTGCCAGCAGTCCAAGCGGATCCCCAGATACGCAGTATTTT.

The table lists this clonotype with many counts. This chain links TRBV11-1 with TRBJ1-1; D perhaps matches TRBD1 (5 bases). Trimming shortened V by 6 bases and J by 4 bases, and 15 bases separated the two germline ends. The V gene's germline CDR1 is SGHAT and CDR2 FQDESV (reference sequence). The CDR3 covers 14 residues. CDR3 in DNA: TGTGCCAGCAGGGCTCGAGGGGAGGTCACTGAAGCTTTCTTT. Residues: CASRARGEVTEAFF.

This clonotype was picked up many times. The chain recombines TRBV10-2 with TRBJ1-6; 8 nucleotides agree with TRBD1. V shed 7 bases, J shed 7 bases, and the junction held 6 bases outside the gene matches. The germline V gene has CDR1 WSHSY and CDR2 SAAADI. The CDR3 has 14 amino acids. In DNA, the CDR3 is TGCGCCAGCATCTCCAGGGGGCGGAATTCACCCCTCCACTTT. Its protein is CASISRGRNSPLHF.

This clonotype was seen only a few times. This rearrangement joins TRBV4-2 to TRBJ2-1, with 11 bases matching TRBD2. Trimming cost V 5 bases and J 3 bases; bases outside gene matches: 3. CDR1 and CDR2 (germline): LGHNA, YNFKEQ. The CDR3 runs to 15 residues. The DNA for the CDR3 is TGTGCCAGCAGCGCTAGCGGGGGGCACTACAATGAGCAGTTCTTC. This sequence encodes CASSASGGHYNEQFF.

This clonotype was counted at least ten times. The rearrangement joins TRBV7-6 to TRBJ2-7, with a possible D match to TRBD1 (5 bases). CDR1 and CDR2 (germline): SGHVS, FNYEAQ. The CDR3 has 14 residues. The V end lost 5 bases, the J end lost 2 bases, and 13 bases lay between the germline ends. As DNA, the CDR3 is TGTGCCAGCAGCCAAAACAGGCGACCCTACGAGCAGTACTTC. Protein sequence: CASSQNRRPYEQYF.

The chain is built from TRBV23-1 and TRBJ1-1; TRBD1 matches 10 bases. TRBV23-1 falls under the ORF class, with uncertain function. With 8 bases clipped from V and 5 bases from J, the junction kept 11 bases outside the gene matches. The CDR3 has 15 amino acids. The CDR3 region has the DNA TGCGCCAGCGAATGTCCGGACAGGGGGGGGACTGAAGCTTTCTTT. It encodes CASECPDRGGTEAFF.

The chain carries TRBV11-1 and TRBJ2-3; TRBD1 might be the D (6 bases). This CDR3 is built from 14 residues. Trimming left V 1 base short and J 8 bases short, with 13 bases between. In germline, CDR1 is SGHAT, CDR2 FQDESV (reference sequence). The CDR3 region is CASSLDRERGTQYF. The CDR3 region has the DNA TGTGCCAGCAGCTTAGACAGGGAACGCGGTACGCAGTATTTT.

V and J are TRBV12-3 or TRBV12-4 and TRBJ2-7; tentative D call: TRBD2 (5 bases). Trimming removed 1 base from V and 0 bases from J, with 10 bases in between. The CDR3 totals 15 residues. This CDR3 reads CASSLETGSSYEQYF. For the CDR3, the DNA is TGTGCCAGCAGTTTAGAAACGGGAAGCTCCTACGAGCAGTACTTC.

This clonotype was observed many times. The CDR3 spells CASHTGGVSGANVLTF. The CDR3 nucleotides read TGTGCCAGCCATACCGGCGGGGTCTCTGGGGCCAACGTCCTGACTTTC. The chain is built from TRBV6-5 and TRBJ2-6; a possible D gene is TRBD2 (6 bases). Germline CDR1 reads MNHEY; CDR2 reads SVGAGI. The CDR3 covers 16 residues. Trimming took 8 bases from V and 0 from J, leaving 14 bases between them.

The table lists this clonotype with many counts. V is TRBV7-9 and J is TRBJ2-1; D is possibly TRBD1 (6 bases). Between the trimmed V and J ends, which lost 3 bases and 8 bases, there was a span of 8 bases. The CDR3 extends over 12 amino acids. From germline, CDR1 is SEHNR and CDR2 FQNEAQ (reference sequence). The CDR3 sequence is CASSLSGDEQFF. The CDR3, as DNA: TGTGCCAGCAGCTTGTCAGGGGATGAGCAGTTCTTC.

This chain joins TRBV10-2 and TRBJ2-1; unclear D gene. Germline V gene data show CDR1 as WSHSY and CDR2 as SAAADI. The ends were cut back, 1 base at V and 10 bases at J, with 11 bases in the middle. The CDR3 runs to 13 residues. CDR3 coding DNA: TGCGCCAGCAGTGAGTTCCGATTAGGAGAGCAGTTCTTC. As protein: CASSEFRLGEQFF.

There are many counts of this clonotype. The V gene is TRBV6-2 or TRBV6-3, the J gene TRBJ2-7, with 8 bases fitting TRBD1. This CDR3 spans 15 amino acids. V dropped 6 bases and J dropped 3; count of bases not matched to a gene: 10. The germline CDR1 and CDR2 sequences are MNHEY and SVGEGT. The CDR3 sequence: CASRRSRTGNYEQYV. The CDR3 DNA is TGTGCCAGCAGACGTTCCCGGACAGGGAACTACGAGCAGTACGTC.

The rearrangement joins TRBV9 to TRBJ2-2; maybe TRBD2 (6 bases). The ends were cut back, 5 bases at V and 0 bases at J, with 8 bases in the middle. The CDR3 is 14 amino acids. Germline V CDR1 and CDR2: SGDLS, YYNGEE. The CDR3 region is CASRGLPNTGELFF. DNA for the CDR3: TGTGCCAGCAGAGGACTACCGAACACCGGGGAGCTGTTTTTT. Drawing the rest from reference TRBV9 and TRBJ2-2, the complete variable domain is DSGVTQTPKHLITATGQRVTLRCSPRSGDLSVYWYQQSLDQGLQFLIQYYNGEERAKGNILERFSAQQFPDLHSELNLSSLELGDSALYFCASRGLPNTGELFFGEGSRLTVL.

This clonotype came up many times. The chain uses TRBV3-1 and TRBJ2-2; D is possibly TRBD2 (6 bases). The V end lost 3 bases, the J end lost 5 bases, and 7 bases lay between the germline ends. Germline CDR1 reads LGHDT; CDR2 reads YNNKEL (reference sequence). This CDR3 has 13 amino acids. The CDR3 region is CASSHAGTGELFF. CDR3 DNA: TGTGCCAGCAGCCATGCGGGGACCGGGGAGCTGTTTTTT. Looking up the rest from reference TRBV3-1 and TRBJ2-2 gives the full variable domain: DTAVSQTPKYLVTQMGNDKSIKCEQNLGHDTMYWYKQDSKKFLKIMFSYNNKELIINETVPNRFSPKSPDKAHLNLHINSLELGDSAVYFCASSHAGTGELFFGEGSRLTVL.

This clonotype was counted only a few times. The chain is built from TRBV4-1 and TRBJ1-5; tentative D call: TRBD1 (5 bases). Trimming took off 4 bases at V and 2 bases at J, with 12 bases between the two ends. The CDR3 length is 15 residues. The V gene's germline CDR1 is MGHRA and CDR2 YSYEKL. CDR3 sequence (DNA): TGCGCCAGCAGCCCCCGGCAGGGTGGCAATCAGCCCCAGCATTTT. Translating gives CASSPRQGGNQPQHF.

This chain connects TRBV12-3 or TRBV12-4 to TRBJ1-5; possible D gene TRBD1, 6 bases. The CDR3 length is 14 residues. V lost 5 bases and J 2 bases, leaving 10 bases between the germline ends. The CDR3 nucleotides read TGTGCCAGCAGTAAGGACAGACGCAATCAGCCCCAGCATTTT. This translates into CASSKDRRNQPQHF.